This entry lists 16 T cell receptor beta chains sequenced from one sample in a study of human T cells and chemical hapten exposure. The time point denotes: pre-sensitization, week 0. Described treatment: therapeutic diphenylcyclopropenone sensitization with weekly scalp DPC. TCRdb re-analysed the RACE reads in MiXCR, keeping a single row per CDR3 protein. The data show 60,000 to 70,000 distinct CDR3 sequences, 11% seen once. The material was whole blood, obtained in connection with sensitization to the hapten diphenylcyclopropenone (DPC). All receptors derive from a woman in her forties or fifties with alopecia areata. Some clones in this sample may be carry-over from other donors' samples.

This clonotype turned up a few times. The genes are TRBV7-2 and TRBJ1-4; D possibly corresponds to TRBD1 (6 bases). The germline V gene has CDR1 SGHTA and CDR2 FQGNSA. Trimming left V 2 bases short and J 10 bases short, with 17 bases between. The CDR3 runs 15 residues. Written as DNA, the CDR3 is TGTGCCAGCAGCTTACGACAGGCCCCGGGGGGAAAACTGTTTTTT. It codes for CASSLRQAPGGKLFF.

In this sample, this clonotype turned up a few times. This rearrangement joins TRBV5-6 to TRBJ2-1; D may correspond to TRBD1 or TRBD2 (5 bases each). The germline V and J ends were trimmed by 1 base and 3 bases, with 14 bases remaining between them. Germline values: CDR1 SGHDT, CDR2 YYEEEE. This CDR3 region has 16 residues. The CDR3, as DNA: TGTGCCAGCAGCTTGTTCGGGGCAGGGATCTACAATGAGCAGTTCTTC. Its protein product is CASSLFGAGIYNEQFF.

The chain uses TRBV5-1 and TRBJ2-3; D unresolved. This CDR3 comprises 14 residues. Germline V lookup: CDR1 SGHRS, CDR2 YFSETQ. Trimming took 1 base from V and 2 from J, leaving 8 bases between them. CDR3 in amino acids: CASSLQETTDTQYF. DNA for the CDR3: TGCGCCAGCAGCTTGCAGGAGACCACAGATACGCAGTATTTT.

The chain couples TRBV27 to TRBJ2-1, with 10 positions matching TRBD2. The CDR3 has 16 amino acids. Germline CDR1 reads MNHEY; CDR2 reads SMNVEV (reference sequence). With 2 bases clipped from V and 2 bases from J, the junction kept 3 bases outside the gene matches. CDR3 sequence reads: CASSLRLAGTYNEQFF. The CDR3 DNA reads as TGTGCCAGCAGTTTAAGACTAGCGGGCACCTACAATGAGCAGTTCTTC.

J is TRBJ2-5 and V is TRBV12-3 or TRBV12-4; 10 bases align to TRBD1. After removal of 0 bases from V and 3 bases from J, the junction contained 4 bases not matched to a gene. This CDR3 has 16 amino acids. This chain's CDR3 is CASSLALGQGKETQYF. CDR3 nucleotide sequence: TGTGCCAGCAGTTTAGCGCTGGGACAGGGGAAAGAGACCCAGTACTTC.

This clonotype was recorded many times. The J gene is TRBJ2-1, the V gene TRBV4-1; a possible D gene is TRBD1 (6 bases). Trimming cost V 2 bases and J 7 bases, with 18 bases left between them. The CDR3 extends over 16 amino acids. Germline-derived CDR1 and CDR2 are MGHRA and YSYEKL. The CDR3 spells CASSQPPPGRGNEQFF. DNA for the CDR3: TGCGCCAGCAGCCAACCTCCCCCGGGCAGGGGAAATGAGCAGTTCTTC.

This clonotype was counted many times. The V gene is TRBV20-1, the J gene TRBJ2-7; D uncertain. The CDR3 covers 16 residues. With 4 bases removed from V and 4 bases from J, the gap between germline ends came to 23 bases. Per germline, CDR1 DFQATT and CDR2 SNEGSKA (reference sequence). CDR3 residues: CSAKSSLGRQRYEQYF. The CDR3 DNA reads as TGCAGTGCTAAGAGCTCCCTAGGGCGCCAAAGGTACGAGCAGTACTTC.

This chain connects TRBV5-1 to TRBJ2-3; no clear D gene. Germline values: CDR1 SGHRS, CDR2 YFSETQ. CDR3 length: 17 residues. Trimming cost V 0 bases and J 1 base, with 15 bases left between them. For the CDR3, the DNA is TGCGCCAGCAGCTTGGCCAATAATCCGCACGGCACAGATACGCAGTATTTT. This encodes CASSLANNPHGTDTQYF.

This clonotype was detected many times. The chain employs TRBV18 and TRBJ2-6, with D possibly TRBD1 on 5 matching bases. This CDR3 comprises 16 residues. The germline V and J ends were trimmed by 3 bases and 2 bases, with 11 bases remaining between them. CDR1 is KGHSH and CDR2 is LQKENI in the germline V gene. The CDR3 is CASSPRRGAGANVLTF. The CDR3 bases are TGTGCCAGCTCACCTCGAAGGGGTGCTGGGGCCAACGTCCTGACTTTC.

CDR3 loop: CSAVGQGFSYEQYF. The CDR3 nucleotides read TGCAGTGCAGTTGGACAGGGTTTTTCCTACGAGCAGTACTTC. The chain joins TRBV20-1 to TRBJ2-7, with TRBD1 matching 8 bases. CDR1 and CDR2 from the germline V gene are DFQATT and SNEGSKA (reference sequence). This CDR3 has 14 residues. J lost 1 base, V lost 6 bases, and 8 bases had no gene match.

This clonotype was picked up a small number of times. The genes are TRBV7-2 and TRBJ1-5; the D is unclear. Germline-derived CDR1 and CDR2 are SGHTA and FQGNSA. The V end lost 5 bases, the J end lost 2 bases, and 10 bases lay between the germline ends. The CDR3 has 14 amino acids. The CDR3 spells CASSIGFGNQPQHF. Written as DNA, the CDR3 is TGTGCCAGCAGCATCGGGTTTGGCAATCAGCCCCAGCATTTT.

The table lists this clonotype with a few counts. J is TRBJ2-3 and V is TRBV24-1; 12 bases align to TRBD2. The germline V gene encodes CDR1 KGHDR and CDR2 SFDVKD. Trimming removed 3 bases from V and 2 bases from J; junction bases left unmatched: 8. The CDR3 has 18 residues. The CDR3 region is CATSDPGTSGSLTDTQYF. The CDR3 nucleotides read TGTGCCACCAGTGATCCCGGGACTAGCGGGTCCCTCACAGATACGCAGTATTTT.

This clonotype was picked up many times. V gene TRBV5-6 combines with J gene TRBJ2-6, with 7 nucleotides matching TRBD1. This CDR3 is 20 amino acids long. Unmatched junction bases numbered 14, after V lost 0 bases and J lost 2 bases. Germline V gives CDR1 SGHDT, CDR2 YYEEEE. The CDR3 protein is CASSLVLLGGQGAGANVLTF. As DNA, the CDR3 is TGTGCCAGCAGCTTGGTTTTGTTAGGGGGCCAAGGGGCTGGGGCCAACGTCCTGACTTTC.

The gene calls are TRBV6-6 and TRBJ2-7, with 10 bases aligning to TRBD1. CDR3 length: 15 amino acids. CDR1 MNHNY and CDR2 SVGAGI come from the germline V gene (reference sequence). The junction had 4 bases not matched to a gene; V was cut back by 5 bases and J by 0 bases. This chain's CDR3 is CASSQTGGLSYEQYF. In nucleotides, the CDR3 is TGTGCCAGCAGTCAGACAGGGGGCCTCTCCTACGAGCAGTACTTC.

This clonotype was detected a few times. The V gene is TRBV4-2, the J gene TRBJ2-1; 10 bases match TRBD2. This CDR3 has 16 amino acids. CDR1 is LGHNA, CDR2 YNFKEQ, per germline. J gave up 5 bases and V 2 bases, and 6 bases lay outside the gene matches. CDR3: CASSQTIAGGDNEQFF. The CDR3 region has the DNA TGTGCCAGCAGCCAAACCATAGCGGGGGGCGACAATGAGCAGTTCTTC.

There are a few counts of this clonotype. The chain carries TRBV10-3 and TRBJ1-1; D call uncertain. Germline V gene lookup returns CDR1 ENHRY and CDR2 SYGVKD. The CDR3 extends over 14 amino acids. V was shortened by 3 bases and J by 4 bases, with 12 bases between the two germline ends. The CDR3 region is CAISDSGVSTEAFF. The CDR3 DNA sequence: TGTGCCATCAGTGACAGCGGGGTTTCCACTGAAGCTTTCTTT.